This T cell receptor (beta chain) appears in the sequencing data of a study of cytomegalovirus exposure and HLA in healthy donors. The wider study: A data release that came early held roughly 85 million unique TCRs from HLA-typed donors. Notes on the study in general: More clonal expansion characterized HLA-associated TCR beta chains than equally common others in a later analysis.

Worth noting for this clone: As yet, its antigen is unknown.

In the PCR, 60 Vbeta and 13 Jbeta primers were used. Using immunoSEQ multiplex PCR, the repertoire was profiled, and TCRdb retains in-frame clones only, with some absent. In the table there are roughly 86,000 clones, around 69% of which are singletons. Germline CDR1 reads SGHAT; CDR2 reads FQNNGV. V dropped 1 base and J dropped 7 bases, with 13 bases sitting between them. CDR3 length: 14 residues. The chain carries TRBV11-2 and TRBJ1-2; D may be TRBD1 (5 bases). This clonotype was sampled from a man aged 25-40 years in good health and CMV-seronegative. Sequencing was carried out using PBMCs. The CDR3 bases are TGTGCCAGCAGCTTAGTTGGGGCCCACTCTGGCTACACCTTC. Translating gives CASSLVGAHSGYTF.